The 8 T cell receptor beta chains given below trace back to one sample, sequenced in a study of type 1 regulatory T cells. Their cognate antigens are unknown. TCRdb redid the calling of the reads with MiXCR, one entry per CDR3 protein. The table shows about 68,000 distinct CDR3 sequences, with around 63% occurring only once. Sequenced sample: cultured T cells, either the whole culture or a sorted T cell fraction (not recorded which). Subset noted: Tr1-enriched cell product generated in vitro against host alloantigens. Receptors were obtained from a human donor in good health.

This clonotype was seen repeatedly, ten times or more. The chain is built from TRBV5-1 and TRBJ1-1, with D uncertain. Looked up from germline, CDR1 is SGHRS and CDR2 is YFSETQ. The V end was cut by 4 bases, the J end by 2 bases, with 15 bases between. CDR3 length equals 15 residues. The CDR3 region has the DNA TGCGCCAGCAGCGTACTAGACACGATCAACACTGAAGCTTTCTTT. Its protein product is CASSVLDTINTEAFF.

The rearrangement uses TRBV10-3 and TRBJ1-5; no clear D gene. The germline gives CDR1 ENHRY, CDR2 SYGVKD. There are 12 residues in the CDR3. V lost 0 bases to trimming and J lost 7 bases, with 4 bases between them. DNA of the CDR3: TGTGCCATCAGTGAGTCCAGCCAGCCCCAGCATTTT. It is translated as CAISESSQPQHF.

This chain links TRBV28 with TRBJ2-5; the D gene is possibly TRBD1 (6 bases). Germline V lookup: CDR1 MDHEN, CDR2 SYDVKM. This CDR3 is 13 amino acids long. Between the trimmed V and J ends, which lost 3 bases and 4 bases, there was a span of 9 bases. CDR3 nucleotide sequence: TGTGCCAGCAGTTTGGGGGCCCGAGAGACCCAGTACTTC. Encoded protein: CASSLGARETQYF. Variable domain in full (rest from reference TRBV28 and TRBJ2-5): DVKVTQSSRYLVKRTGEKVFLECVQDMDHENMFWYRQDPGLGLRLIYFSYDVKMKEKGDIPEGYSVSREKKERFSLILESASTNQTSMYLCASSLGARETQYFGPGTRLLVL.

This clonotype has a handful of counts. V gene TRBV20-1 combines with J gene TRBJ1-4; D remains ambiguous. Trimming removed 0 bases from V and 8 bases from J, with 13 bases in between. The CDR3 runs 14 residues. Germline CDR1 and CDR2: DFQATT and SNEGSKA (reference sequence). The CDR3 DNA sequence: TGCAGTGCTAGAGAGGCGCAGAGGCGGGAAAAACTGTTTTTT. Translation gives CSAREAQRREKLFF.

This sequence joins TRBV6-6 and TRBJ2-5; TRBD2 aligns across 14 bases. This CDR3 contains 18 residues. Germline CDR1 MNHNY, CDR2 SVGAGI (reference sequence). V was clipped by 5 bases and J by 4 bases; unmatched bases: 12. CDR3 nucleotides: TGTGCCAGCAGTCCAAGCCCGGGACTAGCGGGAGAAGGAGAGACCCAGTACTTC. Translating gives CASSPSPGLAGEGETQYF.

The rearrangement links TRBV11-2 to TRBJ1-2; D is perhaps TRBD1 (6 bases). The CDR3 contains 14 residues. The germline CDR1 and CDR2 sequences are SGHAT and FQNNGV. V was trimmed by 5 bases and J by 8 bases, leaving 18 bases between them. The CDR3 protein is CASSIPPGAYGYTF. In DNA, the CDR3 is TGTGCCAGCAGCATCCCCCCGGGGGCTTACGGCTACACCTTC.

CDR3 sequence: CASSLAGQGSNEKLFF. Here the CDR3 DNA reads TGCGCCAGCAGCTTGGCTGGACAGGGCAGTAATGAAAAACTGTTTTTT. This chain uses TRBV5-1 with TRBJ1-4, with 8 bases identical to TRBD1. This CDR3 has 16 residues. The V segment lost 0 bases and the J segment 4 bases; nucleotides outside the gene matches: 5. The germline gives CDR1 SGHRS, CDR2 YFSETQ. Drawing the rest from reference TRBV5-1 and TRBJ1-4, the complete variable domain is KAGVTQTPRYLIKTRGQQVTLSCSPISGHRSVSWYQQTPGQGLQFLFEYFSETQRNKGNFPGRFSGRQFSNSRSEMNVSTLELGDSALYLCASSLAGQGSNEKLFFGSGTQLSVL.

The chain joins TRBV5-1 to TRBJ2-5, with D possibly being TRBD2 (6 bases). V was shortened by 4 bases and J by 6 bases, with 16 bases between the two germline ends. The CDR3 has 14 residues. Germline CDR1 is SGHRS and CDR2 is YFSETQ. The CDR3 bases are TGCGCCAGCAGCGCCGGGACTCAAATTCAGACCCAGTACTTC. Protein: CASSAGTQIQTQYF.